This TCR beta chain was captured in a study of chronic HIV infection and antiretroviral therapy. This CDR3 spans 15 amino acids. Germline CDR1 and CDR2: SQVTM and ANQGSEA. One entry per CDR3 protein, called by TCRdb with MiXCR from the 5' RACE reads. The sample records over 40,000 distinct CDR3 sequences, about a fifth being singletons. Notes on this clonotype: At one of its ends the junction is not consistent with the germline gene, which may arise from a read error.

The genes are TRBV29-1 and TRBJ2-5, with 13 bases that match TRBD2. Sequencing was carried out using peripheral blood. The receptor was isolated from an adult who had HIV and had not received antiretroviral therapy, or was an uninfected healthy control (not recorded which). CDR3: CSVATSGRPQETQYF. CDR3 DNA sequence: TGCAGCGTCGCGACTAGCGGGAGGCCTCAAGAAACCCAGTACTTC.